This is a list of T cell receptor beta chains from one sample in a study of OX40 agonist ivuxolimab in advanced cancers. Measured with immunoSEQ multiplex PCR; TCRdb has only the in-frame clones, and not every one. The repertoire holds fewer than 80,000 clones, approximately 84% seen once, with 9.8% in the top ten. The sample here was CD4+ or CD8+ T cells sorted from blood, taken in a trial of the OX40 agonist ivuxolimab. Receptors originate from an adult with an advanced solid tumor such as melanoma, head and neck, liver or kidney cancer. Each CDR3 is given without its conserved first and last residue. A D gene is named only where the DNA matches it firmly.

D: -; V: TRBV10-3; J: TRBJ2-1; CDR3: AISEPRILRNEQF
D: TRBD1; V: TRBV6-6; J: TRBJ1-2; CDR3: ASRSGGGGYT
D: -; V: TRBV7-6; J: TRBJ1-1; CDR3: ASSLTEAF
D: TRBD1; V: TRBV30; J: TRBJ1-1; CDR3: AWSVLNRGPTEAF
D: TRBD1; V: TRBV19; J: TRBJ2-3; CDR3: ASSGGQWTQY
D: -; V: TRBV5-4; J: TRBJ2-2; CDR3: ASSERSNTGELF
D: -; V: TRBV11-3; J: TRBJ2-7; CDR3: ASRSSGFSYEQY
D: TRBD1; V: TRBV7-6; J: TRBJ1-4; CDR3: ASSPGQKAATNEKLF
D: TRBD2; V: TRBV4-3; J: TRBJ2-4; CDR3: ASSLTSGSTDIQY
D: TRBD2; V: TRBV7-9; J: TRBJ2-3; CDR3: ASSLAGFRGGTDTQY
D: -; V: TRBV27; J: -; CDR3: ASSQSGGYEQY
D: -; V: TRBV5-1; J: TRBJ2-1; CDR3: ASSTFSSYNEQF
D: -; V: TRBV7-2; J: TRBJ1-2; CDR3: ASSLSGRRGFYGYT
D: -; V: TRBV5-4; J: TRBJ1-4; CDR3: ASSLGAGSNEKLF
D: -; V: TRBV10-3; J: TRBJ1-2; CDR3: AISESLGGARIYT
D: -; V: TRBV25-1; J: TRBJ2-5; CDR3: ASSDPSGYQETQY
D: -; V: TRBV2; J: TRBJ2-7; CDR3: ASSQQPYEQY
D: -; V: TRBV7-2; J: TRBJ2-2; CDR3: ASSWNTGELF
D: TRBD1; V: TRBV10-2; J: TRBJ1-1; CDR3: ASSRDRGPTEAF
D: TRBD1; V: TRBV9; J: TRBJ2-7; CDR3: ASSVGQGPKYEQY
D: -; V: TRBV7-3; J: TRBJ1-2; CDR3: ASSLNRAEGYT
D: TRBD2; V: TRBV5-1; J: TRBJ2-3; CDR3: ASSEGTSLIDTQY
D: TRBD1; V: TRBV11-3; J: TRBJ1-2; CDR3: ASSPDGTGHINYGYT
D: -; V: TRBV5-6; J: TRBJ2-7; CDR3: ASSLGGYEQY
D: TRBD1; V: TRBV5-6; J: TRBJ1-5; CDR3: ASSVRQGNQPQH
D: -; V: TRBV5-6; J: TRBJ1-6; CDR3: ASSLVDSPLH
D: -; V: TRBV28; J: TRBJ1-2; CDR3: ASGLRGGPSYGYT
D: -; V: TRBV5-4; J: TRBJ2-2; CDR3: ASSSGQNTGELF
D: -; V: TRBV27; J: TRBJ2-2; CDR3: ASSITWTGELF